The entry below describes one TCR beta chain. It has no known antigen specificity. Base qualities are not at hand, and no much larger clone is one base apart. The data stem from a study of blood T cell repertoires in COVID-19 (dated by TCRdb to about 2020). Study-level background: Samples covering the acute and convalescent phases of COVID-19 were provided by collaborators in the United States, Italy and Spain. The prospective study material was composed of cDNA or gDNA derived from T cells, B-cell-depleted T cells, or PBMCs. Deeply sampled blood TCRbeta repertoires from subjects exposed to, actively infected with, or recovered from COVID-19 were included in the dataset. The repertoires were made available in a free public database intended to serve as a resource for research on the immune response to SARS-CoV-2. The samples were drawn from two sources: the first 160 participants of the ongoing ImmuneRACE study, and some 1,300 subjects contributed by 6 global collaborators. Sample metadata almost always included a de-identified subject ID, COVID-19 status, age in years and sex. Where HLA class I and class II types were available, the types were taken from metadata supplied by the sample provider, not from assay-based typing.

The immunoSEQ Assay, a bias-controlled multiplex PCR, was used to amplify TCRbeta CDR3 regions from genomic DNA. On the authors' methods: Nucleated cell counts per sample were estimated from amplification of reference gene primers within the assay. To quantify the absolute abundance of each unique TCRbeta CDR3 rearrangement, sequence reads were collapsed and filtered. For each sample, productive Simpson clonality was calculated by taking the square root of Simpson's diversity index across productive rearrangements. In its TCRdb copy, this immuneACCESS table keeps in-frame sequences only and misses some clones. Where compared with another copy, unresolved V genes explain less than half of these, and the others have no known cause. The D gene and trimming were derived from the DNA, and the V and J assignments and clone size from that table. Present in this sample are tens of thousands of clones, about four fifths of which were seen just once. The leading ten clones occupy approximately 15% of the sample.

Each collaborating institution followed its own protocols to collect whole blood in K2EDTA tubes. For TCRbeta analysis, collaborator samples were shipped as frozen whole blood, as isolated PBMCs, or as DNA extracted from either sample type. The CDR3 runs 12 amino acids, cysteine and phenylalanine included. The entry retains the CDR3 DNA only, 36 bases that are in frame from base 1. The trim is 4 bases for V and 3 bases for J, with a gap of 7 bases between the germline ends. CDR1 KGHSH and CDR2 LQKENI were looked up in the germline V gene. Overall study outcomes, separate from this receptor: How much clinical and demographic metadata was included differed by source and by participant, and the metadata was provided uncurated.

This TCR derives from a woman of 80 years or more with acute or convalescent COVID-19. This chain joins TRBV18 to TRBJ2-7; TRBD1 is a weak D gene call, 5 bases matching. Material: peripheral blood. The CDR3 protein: CASSLDNYEQYF. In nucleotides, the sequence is TGTGCCAGCTCACTGGACAACTACGAGCAGTACTTC.